The sequence of this T cell receptor (beta chain) was determined in a study of PD-1 blockade in classical Hodgkin lymphoma. Study details: It was nivolumab at 3 mg/kg, given intravenously every 2 weeks, that patients received.

The CDR3 loop spans 17 amino acids. Germline CDR1 SNHLY, CDR2 FYNNEI. Deletions cut 6 bases from V and 0 bases from J, with 18 bases between. Profiled with immunoSEQ multiplex PCR; TCRdb holds only in-frame clones, not every one. Of nearly 25,000 clones in the sample, more than 75% were seen once. Study-wide results and limits: Complete responders entered with baseline diversity on par with newly diagnosed patients, the results showed. Nothing has yet pinned down what causes the repertoire differences, possibly disease activity or prior therapy. Reported baseline diversity: healthy donors highest, relapsed/refractory patients lowest.

Each of the patients experienced relapse following autologous stem cell transplantation, and their brentuximab vedotin exposure differed. Details on this clone: Its target is unknown.

The chain carries TRBV2 and TRBJ1-3; possibly TRBD1 for D (6 bases). The receptor comes from a human donor with classical Hodgkin lymphoma. This material consisted of peripheral blood mononuclear cells (PBMCs), taken at baseline. This CDR3 is CASREIWGPTSGNTIYF. The CDR3, as DNA: TGTGCCAGCAGGGAAATTTGGGGGCCCACCTCTGGAAACACCATATATTTT. Based on the CDR3 plus reference TRBV2 and TRBJ1-3, the full variable domain is EPEVTQTPSHQVTQMGQEVILRCVPISNHLYFYWYRQILGQKVEFLVSFYNNEISEKSEIFDDQFSVERPDGSNFTLKIRSTKLEDSAMYFCASREIWGPTSGNTIYFGEGSWLTVV.